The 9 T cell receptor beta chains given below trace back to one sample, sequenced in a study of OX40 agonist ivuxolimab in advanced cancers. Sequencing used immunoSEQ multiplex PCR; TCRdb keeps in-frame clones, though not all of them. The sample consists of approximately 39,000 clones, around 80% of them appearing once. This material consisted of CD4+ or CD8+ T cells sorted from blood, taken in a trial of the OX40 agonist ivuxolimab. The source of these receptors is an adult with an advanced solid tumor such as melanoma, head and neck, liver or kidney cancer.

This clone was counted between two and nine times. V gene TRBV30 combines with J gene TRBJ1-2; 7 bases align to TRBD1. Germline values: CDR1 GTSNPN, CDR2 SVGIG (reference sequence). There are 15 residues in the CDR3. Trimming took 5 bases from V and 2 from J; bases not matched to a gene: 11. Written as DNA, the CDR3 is TGTGCCTGGGGCGGAAGAATGGGACAGAACTATGGCTACACCTTC. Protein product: CAWGGRMGQNYGYTF.

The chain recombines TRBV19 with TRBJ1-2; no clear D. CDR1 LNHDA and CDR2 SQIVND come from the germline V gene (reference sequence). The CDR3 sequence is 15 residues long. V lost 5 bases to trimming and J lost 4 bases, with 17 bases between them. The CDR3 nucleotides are TGTGCCAGTAGTCCCTCGACACCCGACTTCTATGGCTACACCTTC. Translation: CASSPSTPDFYGYTF.

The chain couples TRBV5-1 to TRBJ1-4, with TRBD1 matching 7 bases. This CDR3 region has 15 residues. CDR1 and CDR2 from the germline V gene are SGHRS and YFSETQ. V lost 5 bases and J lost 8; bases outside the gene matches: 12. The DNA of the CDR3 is TGCGCCAGCAGGCGATACCGGGACAGTGTAGAAAAACTGTTTTTT. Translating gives CASRRYRDSVEKLFF. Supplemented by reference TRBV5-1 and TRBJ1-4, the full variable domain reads KAGVTQTPRYLIKTRGQQVTLSCSPISGHRSVSWYQQTPGQGLQFLFEYFSETQRNKGNFPGRFSGRQFSNSRSEMNVSTLELGDSALYLCASRRYRDSVEKLFFGSGTQLSVL.

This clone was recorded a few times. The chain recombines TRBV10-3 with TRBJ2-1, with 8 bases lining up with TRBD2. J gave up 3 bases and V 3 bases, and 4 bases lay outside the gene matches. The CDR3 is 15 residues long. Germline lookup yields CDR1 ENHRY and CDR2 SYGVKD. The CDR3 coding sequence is TGTGCCATCAGTGAAATACTAGCGGACTACAATGAGCAGTTCTTC. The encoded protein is CAISEILADYNEQFF.

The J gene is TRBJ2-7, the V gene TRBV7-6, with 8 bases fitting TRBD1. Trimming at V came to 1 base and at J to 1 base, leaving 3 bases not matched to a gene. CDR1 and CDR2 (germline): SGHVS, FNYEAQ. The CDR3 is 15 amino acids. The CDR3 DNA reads TGTGCCAGCAGCTTAGTACAGGGGGTATCCTACGAGCAGTACTTC. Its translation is CASSLVQGVSYEQYF.

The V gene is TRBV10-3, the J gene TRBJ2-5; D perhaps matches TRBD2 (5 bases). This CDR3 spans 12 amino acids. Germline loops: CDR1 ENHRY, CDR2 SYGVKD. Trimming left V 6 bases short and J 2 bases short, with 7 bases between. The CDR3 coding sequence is TGTGCCATCAGGGACTTACAAGAGACCCAGTACTTC. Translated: CAIRDLQETQYF.

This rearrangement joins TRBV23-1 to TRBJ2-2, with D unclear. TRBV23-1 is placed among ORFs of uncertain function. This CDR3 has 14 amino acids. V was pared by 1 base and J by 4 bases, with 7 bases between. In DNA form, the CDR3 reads TGCGCCAGCAGTCAATACAACTTCACCGGGGAGCTGTTTTTT. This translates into CASSQYNFTGELFF.

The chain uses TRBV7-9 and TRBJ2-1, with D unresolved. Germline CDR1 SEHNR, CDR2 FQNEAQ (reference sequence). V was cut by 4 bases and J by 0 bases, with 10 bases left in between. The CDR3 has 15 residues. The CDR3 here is CASSSAEDSYNEQFF. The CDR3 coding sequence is TGTGCCAGCAGCTCCGCCGAAGACTCCTACAATGAGCAGTTCTTC.

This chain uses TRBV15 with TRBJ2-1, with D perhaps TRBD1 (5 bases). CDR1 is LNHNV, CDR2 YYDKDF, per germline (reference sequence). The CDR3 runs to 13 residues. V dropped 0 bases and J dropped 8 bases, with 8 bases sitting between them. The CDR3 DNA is TGTGCCACCAGCAGAGACTGGGGCCATGAGCAGTTCTTC. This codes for CATSRDWGHEQFF.